This T cell receptor (beta chain) appears in the sequencing data of a study of T-cell memory formation after mild COVID-19 (dated by TCRdb to about 2021). Background on the whole study: TCR sequence clusters from the two donors were found to be largely donor specific. In a couple of donors, T-cell clones that expanded and contracted after mild COVID-19 were followed by sequencing TCRalpha and TCRbeta repertoires longitudinally. Two young, previously healthy adult volunteers made up the cohort, one male and one female.

Ficoll-Paque density gradient centrifugation was used to isolate PBMCs. Concerning this clonotype itself: Its antigen has not been determined. Base qualities are not recorded, but no much larger clone differs from it by a single base.

The sequencer was an Illumina NovaSeq 6000. cDNA libraries for TCRalpha and TCRbeta were prepared by 5'RACE using constant-segment primers, with sample barcodes and unique molecular identifiers added. RNA was extracted from every sample with Trizol reagent. Amplification of the libraries took two PCR steps, and the second step added a second sample barcode plus Illumina TruSeq adapters. The libraries were sequenced on an Illumina NovaSeq using 2 x 150 bp paired-end reads. Concerning the study's data processing: The reads were demultiplexed and collapsed into UMI-guided consensus sequences using migec v1.2.7. Using mixcr v2.1.11, the UMI consensuses were aligned to TRA and TRB V and J templates and assembled into clonotypes. Expanded or contracted clonotypes were those called significant by both edgeR and NoisET, with noise models trained on biological replicates. edgeR calls used a false discovery rate-adjusted p below 0.01 and a log2 fold-change threshold of 1. As an exploratory analysis of dynamics, max-normalized trajectories of the 1000 most abundant clonotypes were examined with PCA combined with hierarchical clustering. Separately sequenced CD4+ and CD8+ repertoires were used to assign a CD4 or CD8 phenotype to each responding clone. The raw public reads went through TCRdb reprocessing: fastp at Q25, MiXCR clone calling, in-frame beta chains kept. A single entry per CDR3 protein holds the most common genes and DNA from its merged rows. The V and J calls and clone size come from TCRdb's table, not from the authors' own analysis. The sample has around 500,000 distinct CDR3 sequences on record, roughly 20% of them singletons. The ten largest clones capture 12% of the sample.

Summary of the overall study and its limitations: Some responding clones were found in pre-infection memory, which suggests that pre-existing cross-reactive memory T cells took part in the SARS-CoV-2 response. The study covered only a couple of mild cases, and larger cohorts including severe cases with pre-infection samples were considered necessary. Contracting CD4+ clones were located mainly in the CM and EM memory subsets, whereas CD8+ clones were found to be enriched in EMRA. Balanced CD4/CD8 phenotypes were observed for clones contracting from day 15 to 85, whereas a bias towards CD4+ was observed for a second wave of clones expanding from day 15 to 37. SARS-CoV-2 specificity was not confirmed for the second-wave clones peaking on day 37.

From its cysteine to its phenylalanine, the CDR3 spans 16 amino acids. Left in the record is the CDR3 DNA by itself, 48 bases read in frame from the first base. The CDR1 and CDR2 encoded by the germline V gene are SGHTA and FQGTGA. Trimming removed 6 bases from V and 6 bases from J; the gene matches leave 11 bases unexplained. Sequencing input: PBMCs or a T cell subset sorted from them (not recorded which). The receptor was derived from an adult woman who had mild COVID-19 (a few samples of this study predate the infection). The sample titles of this study are shuffled in the database, so cell type and time point are left out; the donor was told from shared clones. The chain is made from TRBV7-3 and TRBJ2-1; 10 central bases correspond to TRBD2. The nucleotide sequence reads TGTGCCAGCAGTAGACTAGCGGGCCTCGGTTTCAATGAGCAGTTCTTC. Protein translation: CASSRLAGLGFNEQFF.